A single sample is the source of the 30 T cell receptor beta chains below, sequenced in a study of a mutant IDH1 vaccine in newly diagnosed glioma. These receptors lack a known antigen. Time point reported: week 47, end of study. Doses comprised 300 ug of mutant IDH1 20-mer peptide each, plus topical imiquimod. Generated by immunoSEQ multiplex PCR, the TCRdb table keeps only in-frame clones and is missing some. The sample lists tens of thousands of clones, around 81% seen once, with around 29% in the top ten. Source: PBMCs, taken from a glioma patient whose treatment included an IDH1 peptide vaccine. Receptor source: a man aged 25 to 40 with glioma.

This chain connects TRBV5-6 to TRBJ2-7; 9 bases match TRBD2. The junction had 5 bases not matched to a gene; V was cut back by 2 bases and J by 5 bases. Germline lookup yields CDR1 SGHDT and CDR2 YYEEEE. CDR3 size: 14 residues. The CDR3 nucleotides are TGTGCCAGCAGCTTCCCGGGACTAGCTAACGAGCAGTACTTC. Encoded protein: CASSFPGLANEQYF.

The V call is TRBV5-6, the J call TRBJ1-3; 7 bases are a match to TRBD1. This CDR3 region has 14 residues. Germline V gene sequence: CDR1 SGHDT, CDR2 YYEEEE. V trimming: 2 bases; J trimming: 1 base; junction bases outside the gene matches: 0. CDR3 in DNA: TGTGCCAGCAGCTTACAGGGGTCTGGAAACACCATATATTTT. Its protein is CASSLQGSGNTIYF.

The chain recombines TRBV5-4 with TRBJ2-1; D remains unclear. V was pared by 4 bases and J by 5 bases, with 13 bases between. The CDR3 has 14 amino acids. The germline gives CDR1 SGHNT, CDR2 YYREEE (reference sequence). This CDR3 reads CASSPNGPNNEQFF. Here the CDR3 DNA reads TGTGCCAGCAGCCCCAATGGACCAAACAATGAGCAGTTCTTC.

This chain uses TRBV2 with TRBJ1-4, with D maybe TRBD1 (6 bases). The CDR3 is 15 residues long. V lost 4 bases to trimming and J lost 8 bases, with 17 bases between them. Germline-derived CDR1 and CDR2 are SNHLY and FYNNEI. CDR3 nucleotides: TGTGCCAGCAGTGCTCAGGGGTCTCCGGGAGAAAAACTGTTTTTT. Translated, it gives CASSAQGSPGEKLFF.

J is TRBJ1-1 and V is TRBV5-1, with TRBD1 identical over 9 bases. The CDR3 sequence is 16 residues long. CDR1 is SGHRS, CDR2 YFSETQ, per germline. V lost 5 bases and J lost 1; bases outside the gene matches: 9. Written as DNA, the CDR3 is TGCGCCAGCAGGGGGGGACAGGGCGAGGGGAACACTGAAGCTTTCTTT. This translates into CASRGGQGEGNTEAFF.

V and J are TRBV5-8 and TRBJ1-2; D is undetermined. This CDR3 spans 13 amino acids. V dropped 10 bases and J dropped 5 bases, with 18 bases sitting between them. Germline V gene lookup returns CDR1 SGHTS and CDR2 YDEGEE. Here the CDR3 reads CAGSGEKWYGYTF. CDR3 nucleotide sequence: TGTGCCGGCTCCGGGGAGAAATGGTATGGCTACACCTTC.

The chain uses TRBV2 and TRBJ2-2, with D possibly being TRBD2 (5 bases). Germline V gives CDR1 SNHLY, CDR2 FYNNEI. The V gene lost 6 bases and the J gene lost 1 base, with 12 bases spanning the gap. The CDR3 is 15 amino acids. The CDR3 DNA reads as TGTGCCAGCAGGACGAGGGCGGTGAACACCGGGGAGCTGTTTTTT. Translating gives CASRTRAVNTGELFF.

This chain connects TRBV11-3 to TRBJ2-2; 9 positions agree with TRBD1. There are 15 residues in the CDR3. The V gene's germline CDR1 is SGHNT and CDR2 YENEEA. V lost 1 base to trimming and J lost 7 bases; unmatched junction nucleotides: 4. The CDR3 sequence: CASSLAGQGGGELFF. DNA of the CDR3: TGTGCCAGCAGCTTAGCGGGACAGGGCGGCGGGGAGCTGTTTTTT.

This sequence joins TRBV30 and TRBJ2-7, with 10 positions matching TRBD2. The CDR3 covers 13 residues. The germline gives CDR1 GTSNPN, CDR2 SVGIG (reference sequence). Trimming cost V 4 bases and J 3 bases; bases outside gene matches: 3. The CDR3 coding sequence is TGTGCCTGGACTAGCGGGAGTGGCTACGAGCAGTACTTC. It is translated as CAWTSGSGYEQYF.

The CDR3 DNA is TGTGCCAGCAGTACTGACGCACAGTATGAAGCTTTCTTT. This translates into CASSTDAQYEAFF. The chain links TRBV2 to TRBJ1-1, with D unclear. V shed 5 bases and J shed 7 bases, with 14 bases lying between them. CDR1 and CDR2 from the germline V gene are SNHLY and FYNNEI. This CDR3 has 13 residues. The variable domain in full, completed from reference TRBV2 and TRBJ1-1, reads EPEVTQTPSHQVTQMGQEVILRCVPISNHLYFYWYRQILGQKVEFLVSFYNNEISEKSEIFDDQFSVERPDGSNFTLKIRSTKLEDSAMYFCASSTDAQYEAFFGQGTRLTVV.

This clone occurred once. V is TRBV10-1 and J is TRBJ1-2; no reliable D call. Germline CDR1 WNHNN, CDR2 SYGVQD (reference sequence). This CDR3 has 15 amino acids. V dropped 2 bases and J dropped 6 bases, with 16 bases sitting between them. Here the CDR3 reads CASSETAYAGHGYTF. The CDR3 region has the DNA TGCGCCAGCAGTGAGACGGCCTACGCAGGTCATGGCTACACCTTC.

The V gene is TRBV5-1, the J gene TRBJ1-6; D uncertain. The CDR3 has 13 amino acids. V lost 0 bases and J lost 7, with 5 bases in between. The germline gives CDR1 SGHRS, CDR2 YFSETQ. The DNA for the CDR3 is TGCGCCAGCAGCTTGGTTGCGAATTCACCCCTCCACTTT. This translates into CASSLVANSPLHF.

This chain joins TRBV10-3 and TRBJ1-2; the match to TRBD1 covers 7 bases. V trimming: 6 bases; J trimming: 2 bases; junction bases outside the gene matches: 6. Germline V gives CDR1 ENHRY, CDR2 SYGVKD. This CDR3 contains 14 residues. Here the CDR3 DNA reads TGTGCCATCAGAGGGGGACAGTTAAACTATGGCTACACCTTC. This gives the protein CAIRGGQLNYGYTF.

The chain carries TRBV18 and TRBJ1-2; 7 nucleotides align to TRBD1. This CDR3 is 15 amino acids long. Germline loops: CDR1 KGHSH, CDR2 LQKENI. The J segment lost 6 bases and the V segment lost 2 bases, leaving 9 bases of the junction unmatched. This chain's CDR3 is CASSPGTALDNGYTF. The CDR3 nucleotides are TGTGCCAGCTCACCAGGGACAGCCCTGGACAATGGCTACACCTTC.

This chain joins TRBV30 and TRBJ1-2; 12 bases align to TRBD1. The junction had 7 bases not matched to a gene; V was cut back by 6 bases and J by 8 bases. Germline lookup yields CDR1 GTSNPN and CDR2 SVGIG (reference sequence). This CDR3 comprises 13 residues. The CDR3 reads CACPGTGGRGYTF. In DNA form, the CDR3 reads TGTGCCTGCCCAGGGACAGGGGGCAGGGGCTACACCTTC.

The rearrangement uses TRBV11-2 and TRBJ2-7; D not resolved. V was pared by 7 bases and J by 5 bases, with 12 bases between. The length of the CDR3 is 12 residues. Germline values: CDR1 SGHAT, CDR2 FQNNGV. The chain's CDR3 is CASNFPGNEQYF. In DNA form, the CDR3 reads TGTGCCAGCAACTTCCCTGGGAACGAGCAGTACTTC.

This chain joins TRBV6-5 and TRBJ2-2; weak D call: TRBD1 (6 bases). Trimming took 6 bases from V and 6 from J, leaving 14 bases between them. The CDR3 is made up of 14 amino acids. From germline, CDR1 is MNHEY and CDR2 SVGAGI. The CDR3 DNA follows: TGTGCCAGCAGAAAAAGGGGGTCCCCCGGGGAGCTGTTTTTT. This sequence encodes CASRKRGSPGELFF.

In DNA, the CDR3 is TGTGCCAGCAGCCTGTGGGGGACCCCGGGGACTGAAGCTTTCTTT. Its translation is CASSLWGTPGTEAFF. The J gene is TRBJ1-1, the V gene TRBV14; possible D gene TRBD1, 5 bases. This CDR3 region has 15 residues. Trimming stripped 4 bases from V and 5 bases from J, with 17 bases between. Germline V gene data show CDR1 as SGHDN and CDR2 as FVKESK.

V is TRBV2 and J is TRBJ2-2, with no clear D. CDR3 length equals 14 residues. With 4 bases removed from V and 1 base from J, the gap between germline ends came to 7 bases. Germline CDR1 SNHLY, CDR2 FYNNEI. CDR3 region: CASSVQMNTGELFF. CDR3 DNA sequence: TGTGCCAGCAGTGTCCAGATGAACACCGGGGAGCTGTTTTTT.

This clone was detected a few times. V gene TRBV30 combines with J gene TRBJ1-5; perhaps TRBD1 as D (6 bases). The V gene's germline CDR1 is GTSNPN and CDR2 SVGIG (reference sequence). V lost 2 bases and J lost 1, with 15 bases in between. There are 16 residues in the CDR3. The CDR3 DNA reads TGTGCCTGGAGTCCCGAGGGGACAAGGAGCAATCAGCCCCAGCATTTT. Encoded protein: CAWSPEGTRSNQPQHF.

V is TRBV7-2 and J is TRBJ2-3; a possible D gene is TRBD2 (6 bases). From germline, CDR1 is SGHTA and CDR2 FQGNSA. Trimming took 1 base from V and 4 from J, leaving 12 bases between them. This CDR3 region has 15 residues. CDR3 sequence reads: CASSLGGAGADTQYF. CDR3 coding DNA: TGTGCCAGCAGCTTAGGCGGGGCGGGTGCAGATACGCAGTATTTT.

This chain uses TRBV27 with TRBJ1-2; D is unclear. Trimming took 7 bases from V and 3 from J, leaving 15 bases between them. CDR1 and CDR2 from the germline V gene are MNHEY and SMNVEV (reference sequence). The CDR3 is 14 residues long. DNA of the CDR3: TGTGCCAGCACCCCCCGAGGGCCATACTATGGCTACACCTTC. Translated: CASTPRGPYYGYTF.

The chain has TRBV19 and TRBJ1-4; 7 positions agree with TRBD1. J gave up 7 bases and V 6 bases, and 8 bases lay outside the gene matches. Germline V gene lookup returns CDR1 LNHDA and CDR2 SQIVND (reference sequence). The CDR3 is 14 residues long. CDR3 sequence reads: CASRRGGEGEKLFF. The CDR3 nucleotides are TGTGCCAGTAGAAGAGGGGGCGAAGGTGAAAAACTGTTTTTT.

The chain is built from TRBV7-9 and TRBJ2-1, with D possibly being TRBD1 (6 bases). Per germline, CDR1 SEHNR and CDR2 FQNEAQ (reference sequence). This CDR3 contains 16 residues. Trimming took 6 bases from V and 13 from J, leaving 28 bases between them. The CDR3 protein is CASRDHRDPGSGSQFF. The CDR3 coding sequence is TGTGCCAGCAGGGATCACAGGGACCCCGGCTCGGGGTCTCAGTTCTTC.

The CDR3 DNA follows: TGCGCCAGCAGCCCCAGGGACCTAGCCTCAGATACGCAGTATTTT. Amino acids: CASSPRDLASDTQYF. This chain joins TRBV4-1 and TRBJ2-3; D possibly matches TRBD1 or TRBD2 (5 bases each). V lost 4 bases to trimming and J lost 4 bases, with 15 bases between them. The CDR3 extends over 15 amino acids. The germline V gene has CDR1 MGHRA and CDR2 YSYEKL.

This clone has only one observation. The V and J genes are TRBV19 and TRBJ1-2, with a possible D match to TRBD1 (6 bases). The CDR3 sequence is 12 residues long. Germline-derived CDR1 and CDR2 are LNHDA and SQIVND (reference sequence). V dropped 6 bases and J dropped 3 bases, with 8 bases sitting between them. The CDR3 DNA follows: TGTGCCAGTAGGGGACACGACTATGGCTACACCTTC. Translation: CASRGHDYGYTF.

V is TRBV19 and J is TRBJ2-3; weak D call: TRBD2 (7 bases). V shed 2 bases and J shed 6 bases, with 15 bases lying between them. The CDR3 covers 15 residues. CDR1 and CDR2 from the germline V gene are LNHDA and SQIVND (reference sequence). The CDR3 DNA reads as TGTGCCAGTAGTATAATGGGCGGGGGCTCCGATACGCAGTATTTT. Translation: CASSIMGGGSDTQYF.

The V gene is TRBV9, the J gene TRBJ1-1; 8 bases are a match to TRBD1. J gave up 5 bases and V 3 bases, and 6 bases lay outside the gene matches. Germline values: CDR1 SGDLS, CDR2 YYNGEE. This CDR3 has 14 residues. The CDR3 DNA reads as TGTGCCAGCAGCGCAGGGGGCATAGAGACTGAAGCTTTCTTT. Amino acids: CASSAGGIETEAFF. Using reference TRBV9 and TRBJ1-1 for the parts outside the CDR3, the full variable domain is DSGVTQTPKHLITATGQRVTLRCSPRSGDLSVYWYQQSLDQGLQFLIQYYNGEERAKGNILERFSAQQFPDLHSELNLSSLELGDSALYFCASSAGGIETEAFFGQGTRLTVV.

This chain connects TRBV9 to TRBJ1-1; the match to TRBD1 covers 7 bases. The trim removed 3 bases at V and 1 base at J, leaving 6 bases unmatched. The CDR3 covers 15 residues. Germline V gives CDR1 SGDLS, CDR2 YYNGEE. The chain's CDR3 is CASSAWDSTNTEAFF. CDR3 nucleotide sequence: TGTGCCAGCAGCGCTTGGGACAGCACGAACACTGAAGCTTTCTTT.

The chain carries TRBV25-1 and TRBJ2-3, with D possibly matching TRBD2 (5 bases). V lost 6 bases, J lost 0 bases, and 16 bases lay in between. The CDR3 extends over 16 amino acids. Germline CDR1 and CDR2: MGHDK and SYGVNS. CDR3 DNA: TGTGCCAGCAGAGGAGAGGGTTCAGCAAGCACAGATACGCAGTATTTT. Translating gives CASRGEGSASTDTQYF.